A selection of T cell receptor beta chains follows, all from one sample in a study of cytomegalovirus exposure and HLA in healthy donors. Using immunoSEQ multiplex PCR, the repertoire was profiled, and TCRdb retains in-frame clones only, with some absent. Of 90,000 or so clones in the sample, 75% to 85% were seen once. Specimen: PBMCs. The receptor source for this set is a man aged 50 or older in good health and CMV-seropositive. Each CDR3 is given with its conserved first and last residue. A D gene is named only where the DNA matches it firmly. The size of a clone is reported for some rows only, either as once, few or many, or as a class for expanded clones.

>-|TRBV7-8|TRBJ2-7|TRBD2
TGTGCCAGCAGCTTGGGACTAGCGGGGAACTCCTACGAGCAGTACTTC
CASSLGLAGNSYEQYF
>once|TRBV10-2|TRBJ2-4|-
TGCGCCAGCAGGAGTACAGGGCAGGGGGCCAAAAACATTCAGTACTTC
CASRSTGQGAKNIQYF
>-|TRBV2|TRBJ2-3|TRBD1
TGTGCCACCCTACAGGGGGCCGGGTTGGGCAGCACAGATACGCAGTATTTT
CATLQGAGLGSTDTQYF
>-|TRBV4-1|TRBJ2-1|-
TGCGCCAGCAGCCCCTCCTCACTACCCCCTTACAATGAGCAGTTCTTC
CASSPSSLPPYNEQFF
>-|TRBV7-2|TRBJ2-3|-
TGTGCCAGCAGCTTAGTTCTAGCCGGAGATACGCAGTATTTT
CASSLVLAGDTQYF
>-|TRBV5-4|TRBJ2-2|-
TGTGCCAGCAGTCCGGACTTATACACCGGGGAGCTGTTTTTT
CASSPDLYTGELFF
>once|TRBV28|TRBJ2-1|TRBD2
TGTGCCAGCAGTTTGCTAGCGGGAGGCCGATACAATGAGCAGTTCTTC
CASSLLAGGRYNEQFF
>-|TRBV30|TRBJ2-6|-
TGTGCCTGGAGTGAGCTGGGCCTCTCTGGGGCCAACGGCCTGACTTTC
CAWSELGLSGANGLTF
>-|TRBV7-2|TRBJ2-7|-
TGTGCCAGCAGCCCGACTAGTAACTCCTACGAGCAGTACTTC
CASSPTSNSYEQYF
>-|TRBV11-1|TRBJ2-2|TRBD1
TGTGCCAGCAAAACAACCCCGGGGACAGGGAGCGGGGAGCTGTTTTTT
CASKTTPGTGSGELFF
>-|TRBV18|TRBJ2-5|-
TGTGCCAGCTCACGACCCCGGGACCAGGGGGAGACCCAGTACTTC
CASSRPRDQGETQYF
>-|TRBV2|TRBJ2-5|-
TGTGCCAGCGGGACACGGACGTTGGGCCAGTACTTC
CASGTRTLGQYF
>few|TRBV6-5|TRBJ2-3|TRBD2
TGTGCCAGCAAGGGAGGGGAACACACAGATACGCAGTATTTT
CASKGGEHTDTQYF
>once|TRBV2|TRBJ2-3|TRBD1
TGTGCCAGCACTCGACAGGGGGCCGGAGATACGCAGTATTTT
CASTRQGAGDTQYF
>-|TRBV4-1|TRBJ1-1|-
TGCGCCAGCAGCCAAGATCCGCAGAAGAACACTGAAGCTTTCTTT
CASSQDPQKNTEAFF
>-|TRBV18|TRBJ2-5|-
TGTGCCAGCTTACAAACAGCGGGAGAGACCCAGTACTTC
CASLQTAGETQYF
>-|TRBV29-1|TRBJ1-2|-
TGCAGCGTGGGGCGGGGAAACTATGGCTACACCTTC
CSVGRGNYGYTF
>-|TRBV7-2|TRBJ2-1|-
TGTGCCAGCAGCTTAGTTAGGACTACCAATGAGCAGTTCTTC
CASSLVRTTNEQFF
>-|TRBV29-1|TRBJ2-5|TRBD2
TGCAGCGTTACTAGCGGGAACCAAGAGACCCAGTACTTC
CSVTSGNQETQYF
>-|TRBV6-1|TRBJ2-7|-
TGTGCCAGCAGTGAGACTATCTACGAGCAGTACTTC
CASSETIYEQYF
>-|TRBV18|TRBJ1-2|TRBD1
TGTGCCAGCTCACCAGAAGACAGGGTATCTGACTATGGCTACACCTTC
CASSPEDRVSDYGYTF
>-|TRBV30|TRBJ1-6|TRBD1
TGTGCCGGGGGACAGGGAGCGTCACCCCTCCACTTT
CAGGQGASPLHF
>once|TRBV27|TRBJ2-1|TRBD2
TGTGCCAGCAGTTTGACTAGCGGGAGGACTGAGCAGTTCTTC
CASSLTSGRTEQFF
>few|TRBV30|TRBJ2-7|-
TGTGCCTGGAAGGTAGGCGGCACCTACGAGCAGTACTTC
CAWKVGGTYEQYF
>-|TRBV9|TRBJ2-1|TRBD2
TGTGCCAGCAGCGTTGTGTCGGGAGGGATATACAATGAGCAGTTCTTC
CASSVVSGGIYNEQFF
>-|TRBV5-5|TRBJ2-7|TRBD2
TGTGCCAGCAGCTTGGGGGGGGGACTAGATGGGGACGAGCAGTACTTC
CASSLGGGLDGDEQYF
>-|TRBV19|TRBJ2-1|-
TGTGCCAGTAGGGCGACAGCAAGCTCCTACAATGAGCAGTTCTTC
CASRATASSYNEQFF
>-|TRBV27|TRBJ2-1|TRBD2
TGTGCCAGCAGTGACCAACAGACTAGCGGCTACAATGAGCAGTTCTTC
CASSDQQTSGYNEQFF
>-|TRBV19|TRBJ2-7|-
TGTGCCAGTAGTCGGTTATCTGCATCCGAGCAGTACTTC
CASSRLSASEQYF
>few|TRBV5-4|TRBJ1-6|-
TGTGCCAGCAGCCCACAGGGCCCCTATAATTCACCCCTCCACTTT
CASSPQGPYNSPLHF
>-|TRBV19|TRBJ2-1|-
TGTGCCACTAGGAGGAGCTGGGATGAGCAGTTCTTC
CATRRSWDEQFF
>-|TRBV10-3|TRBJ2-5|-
TGTGCCATCAGTGAGTCGGAGTGGGCCGGGGGAGAGCAAGAGACCCAGTACTTC
CAISESEWAGGEQETQYF
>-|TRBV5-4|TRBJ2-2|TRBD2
TGTGCCAGCAGCTTGCGTAGCGGGAGATCAACCGGGGAGCTGTTTTTT
CASSLRSGRSTGELFF
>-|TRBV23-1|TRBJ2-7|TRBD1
TGCGCCAGCAGTCAATTGAACCTGACAGGGGCACTACCCTACGAGCAGTACTTC
CASSQLNLTGALPYEQYF
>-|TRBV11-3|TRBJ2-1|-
TGTGCCAGCAGCTTAGACGGGGATGAGCAGTTCTTC
CASSLDGDEQFF
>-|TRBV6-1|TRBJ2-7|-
TGTGCCAGCAGCGGTGGGAGCTCCTACGAGCAGTACTTC
CASSGGSSYEQYF
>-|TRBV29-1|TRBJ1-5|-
TGCAGCGTCGCCATTACAGGGTCGGGCAATCAGCCCCAGCATTTT
CSVAITGSGNQPQHF
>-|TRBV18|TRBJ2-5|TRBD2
TGTGCCAGCTCACCACGCGGGGGGCGAGAGACCCAGTACTTC
CASSPRGGRETQYF
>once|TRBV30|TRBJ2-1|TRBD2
TGTGCCTGGACCGGGACTAGCGGGGCCAATGAGCAGTTCTTC
CAWTGTSGANEQFF
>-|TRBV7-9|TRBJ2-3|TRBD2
TGTTCCAGCAGCTTAGTCGGACTAGCGGATACAGATACGCAGTATTTT
CSSSLVGLADTDTQYF
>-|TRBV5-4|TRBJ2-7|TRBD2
TGTGCCAGCAGCCCGGGACTAGCGGGAGTATACGAGCAGTACTTC
CASSPGLAGVYEQYF
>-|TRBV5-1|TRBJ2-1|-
TGCGCCAGCAGCTTCAATATACTAGGCGACCCTCCTTACAATGAGCAGTTCTTC
CASSFNILGDPPYNEQFF
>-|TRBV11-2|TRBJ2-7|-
TGTGCCAGCAGCTTAGAGAGTGGGCGGGGAAGCTCCTACGAGCAGTACTTC
CASSLESGRGSSYEQYF
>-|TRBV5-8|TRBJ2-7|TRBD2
TGTGCCAGCCCCTCCGGGACTAGCGGGATTATTCCTGTCCACGAGCAGTACTTC
CASPSGTSGIIPVHEQYF
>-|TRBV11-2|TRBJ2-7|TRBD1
TGTGCCAGCAGCCCGTGGACAGGGCCCGATGAGCAGTACTTC
CASSPWTGPDEQYF
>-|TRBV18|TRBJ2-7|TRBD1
TGTGCCAGCTCAGTCAGGGGGTTCGAGCAGTACTTC
CASSVRGFEQYF
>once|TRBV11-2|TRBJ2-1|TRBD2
TGTGCCAGCAGCCTCCTCGCGGGAGGGCCTTTGAATGAGCAGTTCTTC
CASSLLAGGPLNEQFF
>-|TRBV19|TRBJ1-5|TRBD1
TGTGCCAGTAGTATAGGGCTAGGGGGCGGTCAGCCCCAGCATTTT
CASSIGLGGGQPQHF
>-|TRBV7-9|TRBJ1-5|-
TGTGCCAGCAGCTTGGGCCCGGGAAATAGCAATCAGCCCCAGCATTTT
CASSLGPGNSNQPQHF
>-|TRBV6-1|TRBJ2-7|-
TGTGCCAGCAGGCCCGATTCGGGTTCCGAGCAGTACTTC
CASRPDSGSEQYF
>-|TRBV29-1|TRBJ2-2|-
TGCAGCGCACAGGAAACCGGGGAGCTGTTTTTT
CSAQETGELFF
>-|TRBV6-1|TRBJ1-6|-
TGTGCCAGCAGTGAAGCGTGGGAGAGTAATTCACCCCTCCACTTT
CASSEAWESNSPLHF
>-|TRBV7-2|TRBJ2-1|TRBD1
TGTGCCAGCTTGAGACAGGGGCTCCTCATTCACAATGAGCAGTTCTTC
CASLRQGLLIHNEQFF